The T cell receptor (beta chain) under discussion was sequenced for a study of OX40 agonist ivuxolimab in advanced cancers. Some background on the complete study: Ivuxolimab, which targeted the costimulatory receptor OX40 (CD134), was an agonistic, fully human IgG2 monoclonal antibody. Intravenous ivuxolimab was administered to patients every 2 weeks at six dose levels: 0.01, 0.1, 0.3, 1.5, 3 and 10 mg/kg. Of the roughly 51 patients in dose escalation, about 20 had hepatocellular carcinoma, approximately 15 had melanoma, 9 had renal cell carcinoma and 9 had head and neck cancer. In the dose-escalation cohort, 82.7% of patients were male, and the mean age was approximately 55 years, with a range of roughly 20 to 85. Prior anti-PD-1, anti-PD-L1 or anti-CTLA-4 therapy was permitted, and approximately 40% of dose-escalation patients had received checkpoint inhibitors. Partial responses occurred in three dose-escalation patients: two with cutaneous melanoma and one with hepatocellular carcinoma. The point of sequencing TCRbeta in the periphery was to test whether ivuxolimab changed TCR sequence diversity and drove clonal T-cell expansion. The paper describes the monotherapy dose-escalation part (N of about 47 patients) of the phase I trial of ivuxolimab.

Genomic DNA was isolated from the sorted cells so that the TCRbeta CDR3 region could be sequenced. TCRbeta CDR3 regions were sequenced using the immunoSEQ Assay. The clones in this table, taken by TCRdb from immuneACCESS, are in-frame only. Not every clone is retained; where verified, under half of the shortfall comes from an unresolved V gene, and the cause of the rest is unknown. This sample has 55,000 to 90,000 clones in its table, and around 86% of those were observed once. Approximately 0.4% of the sample is taken by the ten largest. As for this clone: Its cognate antigen has yet to be identified. Base qualities are not recorded, but no much larger clone differs from it by a single base.

Patients with autoimmune disease history or receiving systemic immunosuppression were excluded from the trial. Peripheral blood for TCR sequencing was collected from all dose cohorts at baseline, on cycle 4 day 1, and on cycle 7 day 1. Samples were obtained from an open-label, multicenter, first-in-human phase I dose-escalation trial of ivuxolimab. Adults with locally advanced or metastatic head and neck squamous cell, hepatocellular, melanoma or renal cell carcinoma were enrolled in the trial. CD4+ and CD8+ T cells were sorted separately from peripheral blood before TCR sequencing. Overall study outcomes, separate from this receptor: At doses of 0.1 to 3.0 mg/kg, clonal expansion of both CD4+ and CD8+ blood T cells was observed from baseline to week 6. Partial responders in the 0.1-3.0 mg/kg groups had among the lowest normalized peripheral clonal expansion, especially among CD8+ T cells. After ivuxolimab, more expanded clones were found on average in CD8+ T cells than in CD4+ T cells. Low levels of normalized T-cell clonal expansion were also seen in some patients who did not respond. Which antigens the clonally expanded peripheral T cells were specific for was not determined.

This material consisted of CD4+ or CD8+ T cells sorted from blood, taken in a trial of the OX40 agonist ivuxolimab. This clonotype was sampled from an adult with an advanced solid tumor such as melanoma, head and neck, liver or kidney cancer.

The DNA is TGTGCCACCAGCAGTGATGACTGGAACACTGAAGCTTTCTTT. This sequence encodes CATSSDDWNTEAFF. The chain couples TRBV15 to TRBJ1-1, with the D segment identity uncertain. CDR1 LNHNV and CDR2 YYDKDF were looked up in the germline V gene (reference sequence). The trim is 3 bases for V and 1 base for J, with a gap of 9 bases between the germline ends. There are 14 amino acids in the CDR3, from cysteine to phenylalanine inclusive. The sequence is cut down to CDR3 DNA, 42 bases in frame from base 1.